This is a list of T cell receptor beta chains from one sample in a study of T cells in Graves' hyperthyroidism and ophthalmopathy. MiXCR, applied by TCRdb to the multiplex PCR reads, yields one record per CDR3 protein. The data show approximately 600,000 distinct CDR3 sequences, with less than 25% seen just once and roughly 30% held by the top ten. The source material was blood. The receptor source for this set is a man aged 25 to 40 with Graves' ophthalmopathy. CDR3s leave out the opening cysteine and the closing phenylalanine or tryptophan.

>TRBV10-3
AGEIHGTGDRGETQY
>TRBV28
ASSLYPTATYLYGYT
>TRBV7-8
ASSLEGGTGFYEQY
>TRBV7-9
ASSQRGLDGYT
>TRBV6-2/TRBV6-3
ASSYSASGRAVGETQY
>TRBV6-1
ASSELWGRTEAF
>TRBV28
ASSPQALGIGEQY
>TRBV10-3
AISEAAETSTDTQY
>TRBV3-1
ASSQDVATGNIQY
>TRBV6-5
ASSYSRTGTARLSNSPLH
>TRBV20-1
SAGLRALNTGELF
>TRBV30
AWRLAGWGTF
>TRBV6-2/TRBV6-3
ASSQPRALSYEQY
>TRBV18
ASSPHPSQSGGEQF
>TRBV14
ASSSSSGTLQF
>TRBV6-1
ASSEAPAGGPDTRELF
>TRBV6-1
ASRVRGTDTQY
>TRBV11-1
ASSPANSPLH
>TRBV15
ATSSDGIGNEKLF
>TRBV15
ATSRESAGGRWNTEAF
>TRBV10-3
AITSGGAIYGYT
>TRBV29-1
SVTTIGGPKETQY